This T cell receptor (beta chain) was captured by sequencing in a study of identifying expanded T cells in peripheral blood (dated by TCRdb to about 2019). The study in broad terms: Technical replicates were generated by sequencing separate aliquots of the same genomic DNA pool, with four replicates compared pairwise.

Study-level results and caveats: Between technical replicates the binomial model flagged about 1.1 differentially abundant clones, whereas over around 2 weeks the binomial model flagged about 15 and over about four weeks approximately 18. In all healthy donors, the variance in clone template counts between samples taken around 14 days apart rose significantly as total template count increased. The authors expected that biological variance in healthy repertoires might rise further over much longer intervals, such as months to years. The beta-binomial model significantly reduced the number of clones called differentially abundant and the false-positive rate across all healthy-donor time intervals.

Comments on this clone: Its binding antigen is unknown. One base away there is no much larger clone; base qualities are not given.

During the collection period, no infections or other immune events were recorded for the healthy donors. Blood repertoires from healthy donors were used as a training cohort for calibrating time-dependent variance in a beta-binomial model of differential abundance of T-cell clones. The training cohort comprised some 10 healthy donors, 3 female and 7 male. On average the donors were 43 years old, and their ages spanned roughly 25 to 65 years. Whole blood, obtained from a commercial supplier, was collected from each healthy donor at three time points spaced approximately two weeks apart. For immunosequencing, genomic DNA was extracted from whole blood that had not been sorted. The immunoSEQ Assay, which relies on bias-controlled multiplex PCR amplification of genomic DNA, was used to profile TCRbeta CDR3 regions. As for the original processing: To quantify the absolute abundance of each unique TCRbeta CDR3 region, the sequences were collapsed and filtered. Differential abundance was tested with a binomial (Fisher-equivalent) model and with a beta-binomial model adding time-dependent variance fitted from healthy donors. Clones with fewer than 5 combined templates were removed, and differential abundance was called for clones with a Benjamini-Hochberg FDR below 0.01. Beta-binomial variance was modeled as a function of total template count across the two samples using the form v = (b*log(k)+a)^2. Drawn from immuneACCESS, this table holds only the in-frame rearrangements with V and J called that TCRdb kept. Clones are partly lost; checked studies trace under half to an unresolved V gene and leave the rest unexplained. That table is the source of V, J and clone size, and D and trimming were worked out from the DNA. This sample has some 99,000 clones in its table, and about 87% of those were observed once. The top ten constitute 7.5% to 9.5% of the sample.

Deletion took 11 bases off V and 14 bases off J, with a span of 22 bases between the germline ends. Reading from cysteine to phenylalanine, the CDR3 counts 12 amino acids. The CDR3 DNA has 36 bases and is translated from base 1. The germline V gene supplies CDR1 SGHVS and CDR2 FQNEAQ. The clonotype originates from a person aged 18 to 75 in good health. Sequencing was carried out using blood. The chain employs TRBV7-8 and TRBJ2-1; matching of 6 bases hints at TRBD2 as the D gene. The nucleotide sequence is TGTGCCGGAGGGGTCCCCCCAGGGAAAAAGTTCTTC. Its translation reads: CAGGVPPGKKFF.